This T cell receptor beta chain came from a study of cytomegalovirus exposure and HLA in healthy donors. Remarks on this clone: The target antigen is unknown.

This table comes from immunoSEQ multiplex PCR, and its TCRdb copy is limited to in-frame clones, with some not included. The sample records roughly 60,000 clones, 96% being singletons. The CDR3 spans 15 residues. The germline gives CDR1 SNHLY, CDR2 FYNNEI. V was trimmed by 5 bases and J by 1 base, leaving 14 bases between them. Study-level points and caveats: First-cohort TCR clusters were later found to tend to co-occur in the 120 validation repertoires. Accounts indicate the classifier identified cytomegalovirus status with strong specificity and sensitivity.

The chain combines TRBV2 with TRBJ1-2; no definite D call. Sequencing was performed on PBMCs. This sequence was found in a woman under 30 in good health and CMV-seronegative. The CDR3 reads CASSQGHAVNYGYTF. As DNA, the CDR3 is TGTGCCAGCAGTCAAGGCCATGCAGTTAACTATGGCTACACCTTC.